The text below deals with one T cell receptor (beta chain). What this receptor recognizes is not known. Base quality data are lacking; no much larger clone is found one base away. From V the trimming removes 5 bases and from J it removes 5 bases, while the gene matches leave 5 bases of the junction unaccounted for. As encoded in the germline V gene (reference sequence), CDR1 is LNHNV while CDR2 is YYDKDF. Reading from cysteine to phenylalanine, the CDR3 counts 14 amino acids. Of the read, only the CDR3 DNA is kept; its 42 bases are in frame from base 1. The sample originates from a study of T cell changes during pregnancy in multiple sclerosis (dated by TCRdb to the late 2010s). With respect to the entire study: Changes in the T cell repertoire over the course of pregnancy were examined in this study in women with multiple sclerosis.

The method behind the library was the immunoSEQ multiplex PCR assay. Drawn from immuneACCESS, this table holds only the in-frame rearrangements with V and J called that TCRdb kept. Clones are partly lost; checked studies trace under half to an unresolved V gene and leave the rest unexplained. This sample lists about 41,000 clones; 90% were detected once. Clones ranked in the top ten supply roughly 7.2% of the sample. This clonotype was obtained from a female donor with multiple sclerosis, enrolled in a pregnancy study. Recombination linked TRBV15 to TRBJ2-3, and 9 junctional nucleotides match TRBD2. This specimen consisted of CD8+ T cells from peripheral blood mononuclear cells, obtained in the third trimester of pregnancy. The DNA reads TGTGCCACCAGCGAGGCGGGGGGGATAGATACGCAGTATTTT. It encodes CATSEAGGIDTQYF. Reference TRBV15 and TRBJ2-3 proteins supply the regions before and after the CDR3; the full variable domain is: DAMVIQNPRYQVTQFGKPVTLSCSQTLNHNVMYWYQQKSSQAPKLLFHYYDKDFNNEADTPDNFQSRRPNTSFCFLDIRSPGLGDTAMYLCATSEAGGIDTQYFGPGTRLTVL.